Reported below is one T cell receptor (beta chain). Antigen specificity is unknown. The assay was run at survey level. Libraries were prepared by immunoSEQ multiplex PCR; TCRdb keeps only in-frame clonotypes and omits some of them. This sample has 30,000 or so clones, with 89% found just once. The sample's time point: before natalizumab initiation. This record comes from a study of multiple sclerosis patients with progressive multifocal leukoencephalopathy. Study-level information: Longitudinal control samples came from natalizumab-treated multiple sclerosis patients without PML. Overall study findings and caveats: Whether JC virus or general immunocompromise explains the findings remained unclear. Clones expanded at PML were already present before and during natalizumab.

Germline V CDR1 and CDR2: SGHTA, FQGNSA. V trimming: 5 bases; J trimming: 0 bases; junction bases outside the gene matches: 7. CDR3 length: 16 amino acids. V and J are TRBV7-2 and TRBJ2-1; 7 bases fit TRBD2. This TCR was recovered from a human donor with multiple sclerosis. The source material was PBMCs. CDR3 protein: CASSAPGTNSYNEQFF. The CDR3 region has the DNA TGTGCCAGCAGCGCCCCCGGGACTAACTCCTACAATGAGCAGTTCTTC.